The present T cell receptor beta chain was sequenced within a study of blood T cell repertoires in COVID-19. Overall study context: Nucleic acid was either cDNA or gDNA, and it came from T cells, B-cell-depleted T cells, or PBMCs.

The CDR3 covers 16 residues. CDR1 and CDR2 from the germline V gene are SGHRS and YFSETQ. Deletions cut 4 bases from V and 8 bases from J, with 21 bases between. Per the study methods: Reference gene primer amplification gave nucleated cell count estimates. This table comes from immunoSEQ multiplex PCR, and its TCRdb copy is limited to in-frame clones, with some not included. V, J and clone size derive from that table, while D and trimming were established from the DNA sequence. The data show about 270,000 clones, around 81% seen once. V usage is TRBV5-1 and J usage is TRBJ1-4; D possibly corresponds to TRBD1 (6 bases). Input material: peripheral blood. This TCR was recovered from a woman in her sixties with active or convalescent COVID-19. CDR3 sequence: CASSTGTLNRGEKLFF. As DNA, the CDR3 is TGCGCCAGCAGCACCGGGACACTAAATCGGGGCGAAAAACTGTTTTTT.